The present entry profiles one TCR beta chain with its context. The antigen is undetermined. Within the sample, other DNA sequences also encode this same CDR3. TCRdb's copy holds only in-frame clones and misses some; the assay was immunoSEQ multiplex PCR. The repertoire holds about 57,000 clones, with over 75% as singletons. The sample is drawn from a study of T cell responses to AZD1222 COVID-19 vaccine. Points from the study as a whole: The breadth and depth of Spike-specific TCRs increased once two AZD1222 doses had been given. Possibly, clonal diversity was underestimated; donors were largely white British and included more females. Among AZD1222 vaccinees, only six were seropositive at baseline.

With 2 bases removed from V and 4 bases from J, the gap between germline ends came to 6 bases. The CDR3 is 13 residues long. The V gene's germline CDR1 is SGHTA and CDR2 FQGTGA. This specimen was peripheral blood, taken on day 0 of AZD1222 vaccination. This chain joins TRBV7-3 and TRBJ1-5; the D gene is possibly TRBD1 (5 bases). This sequence was found in an adult in good health. CDR3 nucleotides: TGTGCCAGCAGCTTAGACAGTAATCAGCCCCAGCATTTT. Amino acid sequence: CASSLDSNQPQHF.